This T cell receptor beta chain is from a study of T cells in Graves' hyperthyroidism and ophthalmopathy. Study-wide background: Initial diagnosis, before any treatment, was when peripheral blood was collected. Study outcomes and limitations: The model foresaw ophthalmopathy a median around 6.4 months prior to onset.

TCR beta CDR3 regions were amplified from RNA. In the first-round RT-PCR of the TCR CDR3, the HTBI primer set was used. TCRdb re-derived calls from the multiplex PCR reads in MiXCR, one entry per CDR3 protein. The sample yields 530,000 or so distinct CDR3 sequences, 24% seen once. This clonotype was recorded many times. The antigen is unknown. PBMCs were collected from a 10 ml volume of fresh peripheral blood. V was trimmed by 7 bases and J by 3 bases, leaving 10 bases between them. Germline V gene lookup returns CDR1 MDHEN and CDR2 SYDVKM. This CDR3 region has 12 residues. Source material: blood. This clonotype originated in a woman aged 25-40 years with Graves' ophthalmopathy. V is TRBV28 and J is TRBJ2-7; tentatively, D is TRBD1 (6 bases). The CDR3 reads CASTSGHYEQYF. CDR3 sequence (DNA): TGTGCCAGCACCTCGGGACACTACGAGCAGTACTTC.